This T cell receptor beta chain is drawn from a study of shared clonotypes between healthy human individuals. Background on the study: Donors had three CD4 naive, three CD4 memory, two CD8 naive and one CD8 memory plate apiece. General study results and limits: Limited genetic and exposure-history diversity came from having few donors. Naive subsets usually exceeded memory subsets in estimated richness.

HIV-negative, healthy adults without recent acute infections or vaccinations were the donors. Remarks on this clone: Antigen specificity is unknown. Other DNA sequences in this sample translate to the same CDR3.

V lost 4 bases and J 0 bases, leaving 3 bases between the germline ends. The CDR3 is made up of 11 amino acids. Germline-derived CDR1 and CDR2 are SQVTM and ANQGSEA. Sequencing was performed with immunoSEQ multiplex PCR; in TCRdb, only in-frame clones are kept and a portion is missing. The sample holds some 2,400,000 clones, approximately 96% seen once. The TCR originated in a man aged 18 to 29 in good health. The sequencing sample was made of naive CD4+ T cells sorted from blood. Documented subset: CD45RA+ positively selected. This sequence joins TRBV29-1 and TRBJ1-1; D is unclear. The CDR3 nucleotides read TGCAGCGTTGTCCTGAACACTGAAGCTTTCTTT. Translation gives CSVVLNTEAFF.